These 5 T cell receptor beta chains were all obtained from the same sample, sequenced in a study of graft-versus-host responses after intestinal transplantation. Their cognate antigens are unknown. Some clones are missing from TCRdb's copy, which holds only in-frame ones; the method was immunoSEQ multiplex PCR. The sample shows about 120,000 clones, roughly 95% of them seen only once. The specimen was unstimulated CD8+ T cells sorted from spleen or lymph node cells, collected before intestinal transplant. Every receptor here comes from a human donor who received an intestinal transplant.

This chain connects TRBV28 to TRBJ2-5; 7 bases match TRBD2. The J call is uncertain, as TRBJ2-7 better fits the DNA end. CDR1 MDHEN and CDR2 SYDVKM come from the germline V gene. The CDR3 totals 14 residues. In nucleotides, the CDR3 is TGTGCCAGCAGTTGGGAGGGGAATGCCTACGAGCAGTACTTC. This sequence encodes CASSWEGNAYEQYF.

This chain connects TRBV4-1 to TRBJ2-7; TRBD1 agrees at 9 bases. Germline CDR1 is MGHRA and CDR2 is YSYEKL. The CDR3 runs 15 residues. Trimming took 3 bases from V and 6 from J; bases not matched to a gene: 9. CDR3: CASSHGRTGDREQYF. CDR3 coding DNA: TGCGCCAGCAGCCACGGTCGGACAGGGGATCGCGAGCAGTACTTC.

The chain employs TRBV6-1 and TRBJ1-1; no firm D call. The CDR3 loop spans 14 amino acids. Germline CDR1 MNHNS, CDR2 SASEGT. The V end lost 2 bases, the J end lost 8 bases, and 15 bases lay between the germline ends. The chain's CDR3 is CASSELKAGSEAFF. CDR3 sequence (DNA): TGTGCCAGCAGTGAATTGAAGGCCGGGTCAGAAGCTTTCTTT.

The V gene is TRBV27, the J gene TRBJ1-1, with D possibly matching TRBD1 (5 bases). This CDR3 comprises 16 residues. V was pared by 0 bases and J by 1 base, with 12 bases between. Germline CDR1 and CDR2: MNHEY and SMNVEV (reference sequence). The CDR3 DNA reads TGTGCCAGCAGTTTATCCCGGGGGGTTACGAACACTGAAGCTTTCTTT. It codes for CASSLSRGVTNTEAFF.

Only one count was recorded for this clone. At one end, the junction sequence differs from germline, possibly due to a read error. The genes are TRBV5-1 and TRBJ2-5; 8 bases fit TRBD2. The CDR3 totals 16 residues. Germline lookup yields CDR1 SGHRS and CDR2 YFSETQ. The CDR3 nucleotides are TGCGCCAGCAGCTTGGATTGGACTAGCAGCCAAGGGACCCAGTACTTC. This encodes CASSLDWTSSQGTQYF.